The rows below give T cell receptor beta chains drawn from one sample of a study of shared clonotypes between healthy human individuals. Sequencing was performed with immunoSEQ multiplex PCR; in TCRdb, only in-frame clones are kept and a portion is missing. The sample contains about 2.3 million clones, approximately 95% of which appear only once. Sequenced sample: naive CD4+ T cells from PBMCs. The source is a man between 18 and 29 years old in good health. Some clones in this sample may be carry-over from other donors' samples. Both conserved end residues are part of each CDR3. Fields, in order: CDR3 protein, CDR3 DNA, J gene, CDR3 length, D gene, clone size, V gene. D genes are given only for firm matches. The size field is filled for only some rows; it gives once, few, many or a size class.

CASRAGWAGATGELFF	TGTGCCAGCAGAGCCGGATGGGCGGGAGCCACCGGGGAGCTGTTTTTT	TRBJ2-2	16	TRBD2	-	TRBV9
CASKRGQHQETQYF	TGTGCCAGCAAAAGGGGTCAGCACCAAGAGACCCAGTACTTC	TRBJ2-5	14	-	-	TRBV6-5
CASRRGFGLLEGYTF	TGTGCCAGCAGGAGGGGGTTCGGCCTGCTCGAGGGCTACACCTTC	TRBJ1-2	15	-	-	TRBV27
CASSPGLGGGDTQYF	TGTGCCAGCAGCCCGGGGCTGGGGGGAGGAGATACGCAGTATTTT	TRBJ2-3	15	-	-	TRBV11-3
CASTRTQSSYEQYF	TGTGCCAGCACCCGGACTCAGAGCTCCTACGAGCAGTACTTC	TRBJ2-7	14	-	-	TRBV5-6
CASSPDRDEQFF	TGCGCCAGCAGCCCGGACCGCGATGAGCAGTTCTTC	TRBJ2-1	12	-	-	TRBV5-1
CASTRAGGSTDTQYF	TGTGCCAGCACTCGAGCGGGAGGGAGCACAGATACGCAGTATTTT	TRBJ2-3	15	TRBD2	-	TRBV28
CASSPIGTDGNQPQHF	TGTGCCAGCTCACCAATCGGTACAGATGGCAATCAGCCCCAGCATTTT	TRBJ1-5	16	-	once	TRBV18
CASSLRASALYNEQFF	TGTGCCAGCAGCTTGCGGGCTAGCGCCCTATACAATGAGCAGTTCTTC	TRBJ2-1	16	-	-	TRBV5-8
CASTQDWGIETQYF	TGTGCCAGCACCCAGGACTGGGGGATTGAGACCCAGTACTTC	TRBJ2-5	14	-	once	TRBV7-2
CASSFGFTNYGYTF	TGTGCCAGCAGTTTTGGCTTTACTAACTATGGCTACACCTTC	TRBJ1-2	14	-	-	TRBV28
CASSSRPGSTTNEKLFF	TGTGCCAGCAGTTCCAGGCCGGGGTCCACAACTAATGAAAAACTATTTTTT	TRBJ1-4	17	-	-	TRBV28
CASSYSSGPRPKLFF	TGTGCCAGCAGTTACTCCTCGGGTCCCCGACCGAAACTGTTTTTT	TRBJ1-4	15	-	-	TRBV6-5
CASSIDRNNQPQHF	TGTGCCAGCAGTATAGACAGGAACAATCAGCCCCAGCATTTT	TRBJ1-5	14	-	-	TRBV28
CASSSAGRSQETQYF	TGTGCCAGCAGCTCAGCCGGGCGGTCCCAAGAGACCCAGTACTTC	TRBJ2-5	15	-	-	TRBV28
CASSLEMIGTQYF	TGTGCCAGCAGCTTAGAGATGATAGGGACCCAGTACTTC	TRBJ2-5	13	-	-	TRBV7-2
CASSLLRGANVLTF	TGTGCCAGCAGTTTATTAAGAGGGGCCAACGTCCTGACTTTC	TRBJ2-6	14	-	-	TRBV28
CASSLRGGQHAFF	TGTGCCAGCAGCTTGAGGGGAGGTCAGCATGCTTTCTTT	TRBJ1-1	13	-	-	TRBV5-4
CASSRGISTGDRQPQHF	TGTGCCAGCTCACGGGGGATAAGTACAGGGGATCGGCAGCCCCAGCATTTT	TRBJ1-5	17	TRBD1	-	TRBV18
CAWSVRAPRGGYTF	TGTGCCTGGAGTGTAAGGGCCCCCAGGGGTGGCTACACCTTC	TRBJ1-2	14	-	-	TRBV30
CASSTRTGRTGELFF	TGTGCCAGCAGCACCAGGACAGGGCGCACCGGGGAGCTGTTTTTT	TRBJ2-2	15	TRBD1	once	TRBV9
CASSVTGGSTDTQYF	TGTGCCAGCAGCGTCACGGGAGGGAGCACAGATACGCAGTATTTT	TRBJ2-3	15	TRBD2	-	TRBV9
CASSDTGGRAEAFF	TGTGCCAGCAGCGATACAGGGGGCAGAGCTGAAGCTTTCTTT	TRBJ1-1	14	TRBD1	-	TRBV6-6
CSVDGSGGPPAQYF	TGCAGCGTTGACGGCTCGGGAGGCCCTCCGGCCCAGTACTTC	TRBJ2-5	14	TRBD2	-	TRBV29-1
CASSLGFDEPQHF	TGCGCCAGCAGCTTGGGCTTCGATGAGCCCCAGCATTTT	TRBJ1-5	13	-	-	TRBV5-1
CASSLNMVSPLHF	TGTGCCAGCAGCCTTAATATGGTTTCACCCCTCCACTTT	TRBJ1-6	13	-	-	TRBV11-2
CASSLKNYGYTF	TGTGCCAGCAGTTTGAAAAACTATGGCTACACCTTC	TRBJ1-2	12	-	few	TRBV28
CASSSLAGGSIEAFF	TGTGCCAGCTCATCCCTCGCTGGGGGGAGCATCGAAGCTTTCTTT	TRBJ1-1	15	-	once	TRBV18
CAISDLLDRGDTQYF	TGTGCCATCAGTGATCTCTTGGACAGGGGAGATACGCAGTATTTT	TRBJ2-3	15	TRBD1	-	TRBV10-3
CASQTGGRNQPQHF	TGTGCCAGCCAGACAGGGGGCCGCAATCAGCCCCAGCATTTT	TRBJ1-5	14	TRBD1	-	TRBV19
CASREGDTQYF	TGTGCCAGCCGAGAGGGGGATACGCAGTATTTT	TRBJ2-3	11	-	-	TRBV18
CATQGAEGANVLTF	TGTGCCACCCAGGGGGCGGAAGGGGCCAACGTCCTGACTTTC	TRBJ2-6	14	TRBD1	-	TRBV18
CASSLTGNQYNEQFF	TGCGCCAGCAGCTTAACCGGGAATCAATACAATGAGCAGTTCTTC	TRBJ2-1	15	-	-	TRBV5-1
CASSSGRAKVKSGDTQYF	TGTGCCAGTAGTAGCGGGAGGGCCAAGGTTAAATCGGGAGATACGCAGTATTTT	TRBJ2-3	18	TRBD2	-	TRBV19
CASSLLGGGTQYF	TGTGCCAGCAGCTTACTGGGCGGGGGGACCCAGTACTTC	TRBJ2-5	13	TRBD2	-	TRBV7-3
CASSPPWLGGQYEQYF	TGTGCCAGCTCACCACCGTGGTTGGGAGGCCAATACGAGCAGTACTTC	TRBJ2-7	16	-	-	TRBV18
CASSYSNQPQHF	TGTGCCAGCAGCTACAGCAATCAGCCCCAGCATTTT	TRBJ1-5	12	-	once	TRBV7-3
CASCHHVARNYNEQFF	TGTGCCAGCTGCCATCACGTAGCGCGAAACTACAATGAGCAGTTCTTC	TRBJ2-1	16	-	-	TRBV21-1
CASSESTGQALGQPQHF	TGCGCCAGCAGTGAGTCGACGGGACAGGCGTTGGGACAGCCCCAGCATTTT	TRBJ1-5	17	TRBD1	-	TRBV10-2
CASSFKVYEQYF	TGTGCCAGCAGTTTCAAGGTCTACGAGCAGTACTTC	TRBJ2-7	12	-	-	TRBV28
CASSKTGTTIYF	TGTGCCAGCAGCAAGACAGGAACCACCATATATTTT	TRBJ1-3	12	-	-	TRBV14
CAISGDRTNYGYTF	TGTGCCATCAGTGGGGACAGAACTAACTATGGCTACACCTTC	TRBJ1-2	14	TRBD1	once	TRBV10-3
CASSLDLSGANVLTF	TGTGCCAGCAGTTTGGATCTCTCTGGGGCCAACGTCCTGACTTTC	TRBJ2-6	15	-	-	TRBV6-6
CASSRDRGRETQYF	TGTGCCAGTAGCCGGGACAGGGGGCGAGAGACCCAGTACTTC	TRBJ2-5	14	TRBD1	once	TRBV19
CASSFRDGSLFEQYF	TGTGCCAGCAGCTTCCGGGACGGTTCCTTATTCGAGCAGTACTTC	TRBJ2-7	15	-	-	TRBV9
CASSLGRETEAFF	TGTGCCAGCTCCCTCGGAAGGGAAACTGAAGCTTTCTTT	TRBJ1-1	13	-	-	TRBV18
CASRRSQDSLSGANVLTF	TGTGCCAGCAGACGTTCCCAGGACAGCCTCTCTGGGGCCAACGTCCTGACTTTC	TRBJ2-6	18	-	-	TRBV4-2
CASSGLAGGSGELFF	TGTGCCAGCAGTGGCCTAGCGGGAGGGTCCGGGGAGCTGTTTTTT	TRBJ2-2	15	TRBD2	-	TRBV6-1
CASSHLNTEAFF	TGTGCCAGTAGTCACCTGAACACTGAAGCTTTCTTT	TRBJ1-1	12	-	-	TRBV19
CASSSTDTVIVNTEAFF	TGTGCCAGCAGCTCAACGGATACTGTTATCGTGAACACTGAAGCTTTCTTT	TRBJ1-1	17	-	-	TRBV9
CASSFLAGHNEQFF	TGTGCCAGCAGTTTTCTGGCGGGGCACAATGAGCAGTTCTTC	TRBJ2-1	14	-	-	TRBV28
CASSVGLAPADTQYF	TGTGCCAGCAGCGTAGGCCTCGCACCCGCAGATACGCAGTATTTT	TRBJ2-3	15	-	once	TRBV9
CASSLGYARNTIYF	TGTGCCAGCAGCTTAGGGTATGCCAGAAACACCATATATTTT	TRBJ1-3	14	-	-	TRBV7-2
CASSPRAEGSYYGYTF	TGCGCCAGCAGCCCCCGCGCGGAGGGGTCTTACTATGGCTACACCTTC	TRBJ1-2	16	-	-	TRBV4-1
CASSPPGSGEQYF	TGTGCCAGCAGTCCCCCTGGTTCGGGCGAGCAGTACTTC	TRBJ2-7	13	-	-	TRBV28
CASSPGGTLYNEQFF	TGTGCCAGCTCACCAGGCGGGACCCTATACAATGAGCAGTTCTTC	TRBJ2-1	15	-	-	TRBV18
CASLRPRYEQYF	TGTGCCAGCCTTAGACCGAGGTACGAGCAGTACTTC	TRBJ2-7	12	-	-	TRBV2